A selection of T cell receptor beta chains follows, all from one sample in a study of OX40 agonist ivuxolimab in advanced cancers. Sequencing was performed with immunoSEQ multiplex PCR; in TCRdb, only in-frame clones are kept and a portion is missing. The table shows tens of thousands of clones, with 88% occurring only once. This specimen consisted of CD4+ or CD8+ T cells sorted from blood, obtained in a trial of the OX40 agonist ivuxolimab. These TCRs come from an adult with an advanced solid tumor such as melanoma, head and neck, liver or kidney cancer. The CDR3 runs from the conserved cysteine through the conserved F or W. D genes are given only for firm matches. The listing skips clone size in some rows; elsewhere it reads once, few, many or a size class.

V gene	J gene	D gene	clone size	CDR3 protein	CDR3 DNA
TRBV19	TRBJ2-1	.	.	CASSKYIAELNNEQFF	TGTGCCAGTAGTAAGTACATAGCGGAGCTTAACAATGAGCAGTTCTTC
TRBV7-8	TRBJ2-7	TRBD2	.	CASSLDRLAAYEQYF	TGTGCCAGCAGCTTAGACCGACTAGCGGCCTACGAGCAGTACTTC
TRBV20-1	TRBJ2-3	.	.	CSVPATDTQYF	TGCAGTGTTCCGGCCACAGATACGCAGTATTTT
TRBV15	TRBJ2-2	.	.	CATSRGLGEWGELFF	TGTGCCACCAGCAGAGGCCTGGGTGAATGGGGGGAGCTGTTTTTT
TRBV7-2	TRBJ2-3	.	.	CASSLVGLNTDTQYF	TGTGCCAGCAGCTTAGTTGGTTTAAACACAGATACGCAGTATTTT
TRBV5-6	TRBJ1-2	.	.	CASSLGSDYHYGYTF	TGTGCCAGCAGCTTGGGGTCGGACTACCATTATGGCTACACCTTC
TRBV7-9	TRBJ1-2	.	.	CASTQSRPGIYGYTF	TGTGCCAGCACGCAGTCGAGGCCAGGGATCTATGGCTACACCTTC
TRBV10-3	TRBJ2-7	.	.	CATTPNSYEQYF	TGTGCCACAACACCGAACTCCTACGAGCAGTACTTC
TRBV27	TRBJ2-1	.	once	CASSPTGYNEQFF	TGTGCCAGCAGCCCGACTGGATACAATGAGCAGTTCTTC
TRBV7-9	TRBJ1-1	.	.	CASSLGNEAFF	TGTGCCAGCAGCTTGGGGAATGAAGCTTTCTTT
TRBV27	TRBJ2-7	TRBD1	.	CASGDRGGFYEQYF	TGTGCCAGCGGAGACAGGGGTGGATTCTACGAGCAGTACTTC
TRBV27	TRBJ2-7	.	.	CASSLAATYEQYF	TGTGCCAGCAGTTTGGCGGCTACCTACGAGCAGTACTTC
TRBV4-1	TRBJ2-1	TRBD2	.	CASSQPGLAGESNEQFF	TGCGCCAGCAGCCAACCGGGACTAGCGGGAGAGAGCAATGAGCAGTTCTTC
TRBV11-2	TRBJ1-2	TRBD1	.	CASTATGDPYGYTF	TGTGCCAGCACCGCGACAGGGGACCCCTATGGCTACACCTTC
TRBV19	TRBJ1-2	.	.	CASQGPGYGYTF	TGTGCCAGCCAAGGGCCTGGATATGGCTACACCTTC
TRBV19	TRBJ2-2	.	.	CASSIQGNTGELFF	TGTGCCAGTAGTATACAGGGAAACACCGGGGAGCTGTTTTTT
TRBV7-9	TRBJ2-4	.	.	CASSLADQSQTKNIQYF	TGTGCCAGCAGCTTAGCGGATCAGAGTCAAACCAAAAACATTCAGTACTTC
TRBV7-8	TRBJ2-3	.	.	CASSLAPLGTDTQYF	TGTGCCAGCAGCTTAGCCCCCTTGGGGACAGATACGCAGTATTTT
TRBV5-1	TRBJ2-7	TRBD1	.	CASSYDRELYEQYF	TGCGCCAGCAGTTATGACAGGGAACTATACGAGCAGTACTTC
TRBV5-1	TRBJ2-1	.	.	CASSLDSSYNEQFF	TGCGCCAGCAGCTTAGACAGCTCCTACAATGAGCAGTTCTTC
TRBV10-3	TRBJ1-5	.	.	CAISESGELNQPQHF	TGTGCCATCAGTGAGTCAGGTGAACTAAATCAGCCCCAGCATTTT
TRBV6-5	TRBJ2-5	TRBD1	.	CASRGNRGRRETQYF	TGTGCCAGCAGGGGGAACAGGGGGCGCAGAGAGACCCAGTACTTC
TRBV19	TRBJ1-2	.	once	CASSIDYTQGYTF	TGTGCCAGTAGTATAGACTACACCCAGGGCTACACCTTC
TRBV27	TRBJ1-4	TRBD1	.	CASSFTGGDEKLFF	TGTGCCAGCAGTTTTACAGGGGGGGATGAAAAACTGTTTTTT
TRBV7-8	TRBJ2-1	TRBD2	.	CASSLSRTSYNEQFF	TGTGCCAGCAGCTTGAGTCGGACTAGCTACAATGAGCAGTTCTTC
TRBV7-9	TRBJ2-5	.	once	CASSLAADEETQYF	TGTGCCAGCAGCTTAGCGGCAGACGAAGAGACCCAGTACTTC
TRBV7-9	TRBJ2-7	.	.	CASSTWGDYEQYF	TGTGCCAGCAGCACCTGGGGGGACTACGAGCAGTACTTC
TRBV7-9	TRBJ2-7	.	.	CASSPVPYEQYF	TGTGCCAGCAGCCCTGTTCCCTACGAGCAGTACTTC
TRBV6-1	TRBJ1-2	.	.	CASSDLGRGRYGYTF	TGTGCCAGCAGTGACCTAGGCCGGGGTCGGTATGGCTACACCTTC
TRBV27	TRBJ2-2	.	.	CASSFLNTGELFF	TGTGCCAGCAGTTTCTTGAACACCGGGGAGCTGTTTTTT
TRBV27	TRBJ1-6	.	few	CASSIGAGFNSYNSPLHF	TGTGCCAGCAGTATAGGTGCAGGGTTCAACTCCTATAATTCACCCCTCCACTTT
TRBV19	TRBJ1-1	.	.	CASKYGQNTEAFF	TGTGCCAGTAAGTACGGACAGAACACTGAAGCTTTCTTT
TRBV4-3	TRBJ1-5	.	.	CASSRYYRDGNQPQHF	TGCGCCAGCAGCCGGTACTACAGGGATGGCAATCAGCCCCAGCATTTT
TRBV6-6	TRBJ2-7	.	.	CASSTGEFSEQYF	TGTGCCAGCAGTACCGGGGAGTTTTCCGAGCAGTACTTC
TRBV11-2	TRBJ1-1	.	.	CASSFFGGEGTEAFF	TGTGCCAGCAGCTTTTTCGGAGGCGAGGGAACTGAAGCTTTCTTT
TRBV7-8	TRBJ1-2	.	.	CASSFGADPLYGYTF	TGTGCCAGCAGCTTCGGCGCGGACCCTCTCTATGGCTACACCTTC